The 20 T cell receptor beta chains listed next were all sequenced from one sample in a study of T cells in Graves' hyperthyroidism and ophthalmopathy (dated by TCRdb to about 2019). Libraries were built with multiplex PCR. Sequencer: Illumina HiSeq 2000. TCR beta CDR3 regions were amplified from RNA transcripts. For the first round of RT-PCR on the TCR CDR3, the HTBI primer set was used together with the Qiagen OneStep RT-PCR kit. Using fastp at Q25 and MiXCR, TCRdb reprocessed the public reads and kept productive beta chains. CDR3 protein sequences are deduplicated, and each keeps its most common genes and DNA. Across this sample there are roughly 560,000 distinct CDR3 sequences, with over 12% seen only once. Clones ranked in the top ten supply about 4.5% of the sample. The specimen sequenced was blood. The receptors shown here come from a woman in her thirties or forties with Graves' ophthalmopathy.

The chain joins TRBV30 to TRBJ2-5; D possibly uses TRBD1 or TRBD2 (5 bases each). There are 15 residues in the CDR3. V shed 6 bases and J shed 5 bases, with 22 bases lying between them. Germline V gene lookup returns CDR1 GTSNPN and CDR2 SVGIG (reference sequence). In DNA form, the CDR3 reads TGTGCCTGTTTGAGTGGGGGAAGCAGATTCGAGACCCAGTACTTC. Translated: CACLSGGSRFETQYF. The entire variable domain, with the rest obtained from reference TRBV30 and TRBJ2-5, is as follows: SQTIHQWPATLVQPVGSPLSLECTVEGTSNPNLYWYRQAAGRGLQLLFYSVGIGQISSEVPQNLSASRPQDRQFILSSKKLLLSDSGFYLCACLSGGSRFETQYFGPGTRLLVL.

This clonotype occurred many times. The J gene is TRBJ2-7, the V gene TRBV27; 8 bases map to TRBD1. There are 16 residues in the CDR3. Germline CDR1 is MNHEY and CDR2 is SMNVEV (reference sequence). V trimming: 5 bases; J trimming: 6 bases; junction bases outside the gene matches: 15. The CDR3 region is CASSPSSLDRVFEQYF. The CDR3 nucleotides are TGTGCCAGCAGTCCGAGTAGTCTGGACAGGGTATTCGAGCAGTACTTC.

The table lists this clonotype with many counts. The V gene is TRBV28, the J gene TRBJ2-2, with 9 bases fitting TRBD2. CDR1 is MDHEN and CDR2 is SYDVKM in the germline V gene. The CDR3 is 13 amino acids. J was trimmed by 7 bases and V by 6 bases; bases with no gene match: 3. The CDR3 DNA reads TGTGCCAGCAGCCATAGCGGGAGCGGGGAGCTGTTTTTT. Translated: CASSHSGSGELFF.

This clonotype has ten or more counts. The chain is built from TRBV12-3 or TRBV12-4 and TRBJ2-7; D might be TRBD1 (5 bases). The CDR3 is 14 amino acids. V was clipped by 3 bases and J by 4 bases, with 13 bases between them. For the CDR3, the DNA is TGTGCCAGCAGTTTGGTTGCAGGGCCATACGAGCAGTACTTC. Its protein product is CASSLVAGPYEQYF.

This clonotype has at least ten counts. As DNA, the CDR3 is TGTGCCAGCAGTCCTTACCCCACGGGGCGCGGCTATGGCTACACCTTC. Residues: CASSPYPTGRGYGYTF. The chain uses TRBV28 and TRBJ1-2, with D maybe TRBD1 (5 bases). The V and J ends lost 5 bases and 4 bases respectively, with 20 bases between them. Germline V gives CDR1 MDHEN, CDR2 SYDVKM. This CDR3 has 16 amino acids.

This clonotype was counted ten times or more. The chain carries TRBV20-1 and TRBJ2-7; TRBD2 might be the D (6 bases). Germline values: CDR1 DFQATT, CDR2 SNEGSKA (reference sequence). The germline V and J ends were trimmed by 0 bases and 2 bases, with 17 bases remaining between them. The CDR3 has 16 residues. The CDR3 sequence: CSARDPGSKSTYEQYF. Written as DNA, the CDR3 is TGCAGTGCTAGAGATCCCGGGAGTAAGTCGACCTACGAGCAGTACTTC.

This clonotype was seen at least ten times. The chain employs TRBV20-1 and TRBJ1-5; unclear D gene. Germline CDR1 is DFQATT and CDR2 is SNEGSKA (reference sequence). V gave up 4 bases and J gave up 5 bases, with 18 bases separating them. The CDR3 contains 15 residues. The CDR3 coding sequence is TGCAGTGCTATCGGGCATTCCACTAGGGATCAGCCCCAGCATTTT. It codes for CSAIGHSTRDQPQHF.

This clonotype was recorded at least ten times. V gene TRBV15 combines with J gene TRBJ1-5; D remains unclear. Germline V gene data show CDR1 as LNHNV and CDR2 as YYDKDF (reference sequence). V was trimmed by 0 bases and J by 0 bases, leaving 15 bases between them. This CDR3 is 18 amino acids long. The CDR3 sequence: CATSRDRGGLGSNQPQHF. DNA of the CDR3: TGTGCCACCAGCAGAGATCGTGGAGGGTTAGGTAGCAATCAGCCCCAGCATTTT. Combining the CDR3 with reference TRBV15 and TRBJ1-5 gives the whole variable domain DAMVIQNPRYQVTQFGKPVTLSCSQTLNHNVMYWYQQKSSQAPKLLFHYYDKDFNNEADTPDNFQSRRPNTSFCFLDIRSPGLGDTAMYLCATSRDRGGLGSNQPQHFGDGTRLSIL.

Worth noting for this clonotype: Being one base from a much bigger clone, this may be a read error. The V call is TRBV30, the J call TRBJ1-2, with D possibly matching TRBD1 (5 bases). Germline-derived CDR1 and CDR2 are GTSNPN and SVGIG (reference sequence). The CDR3 totals 13 residues. V gave up 4 bases and J gave up 0 bases, with 9 bases separating them. The CDR3, as DNA: TGTGCCTGGATGGGGGGAGCTAACTATGGCTACACCTTC. Translation gives CAWMGGANYGYTF.

The rearrangement links TRBV6-1 to TRBJ2-5; D possibly corresponds to TRBD1 (5 bases). This CDR3 contains 13 residues. Per germline, CDR1 MNHNS and CDR2 SASEGT. Trimming removed 10 bases at V and 5 bases at J, with 17 bases between. As DNA, the CDR3 is TGTGCCACCGTCCCAGGGCCGGAGGAGACCCAGTACTTC. Its protein product is CATVPGPEETQYF.

This clonotype was detected only a few times. The chain joins TRBV7-9 to TRBJ2-5; 7 nucleotides match TRBD2. The CDR3 is 14 residues long. Unmatched junction bases numbered 12, after V lost 9 bases and J lost 5 bases. Germline CDR1 and CDR2: SEHNR and FQNEAQ (reference sequence). The CDR3 sequence: CARGRETPHETQYF. Here the CDR3 DNA reads TGTGCCAGGGGGAGGGAGACACCCCACGAGACCCAGTACTTC.

This clonotype has ten or more counts. The V gene is TRBV15, the J gene TRBJ1-2; D call uncertain. With 4 bases removed from V and 3 bases from J, the gap between germline ends came to 12 bases. Per the germline V gene, CDR1 is LNHNV and CDR2 is YYDKDF (reference sequence). The CDR3 length is 14 residues. The CDR3 protein is CATSKAGKYYGYTF. CDR3 DNA: TGTGCCACCAGCAAGGCAGGAAAATACTATGGCTACACCTTC. Together with reference TRBV15 and TRBJ1-2, the CDR3 gives the full variable domain: DAMVIQNPRYQVTQFGKPVTLSCSQTLNHNVMYWYQQKSSQAPKLLFHYYDKDFNNEADTPDNFQSRRPNTSFCFLDIRSPGLGDTAMYLCATSKAGKYYGYTFGSGTRLTVV.

This clonotype was detected ten times or more. V gene TRBV12-3 or TRBV12-4 combines with J gene TRBJ2-7, with TRBD2 matching over 8 bases. The trim removed 1 base at V and 2 bases at J, leaving 4 bases unmatched. The CDR3 consists of 15 residues. CDR3 coding DNA: TGTGCCAGCAGTTTAGGGGGTAGCGGGGCCTACGAGCAGTACTTC. Its protein product is CASSLGGSGAYEQYF.

The chain combines TRBV10-3 with TRBJ2-1, with TRBD2 matching over 16 bases. V lost 4 bases to trimming and J lost 10 bases; unmatched junction nucleotides: 7. The germline CDR1 and CDR2 sequences are ENHRY and SYGVKD. This CDR3 is built from 16 residues. In nucleotides, the CDR3 is TGTGCCATCAGTGCCGGGACTAGCGGGAGGGCAGGAGAGCAGTTCTTC. It yields the protein CAISAGTSGRAGEQFF.

The chain links TRBV5-6 to TRBJ2-7; possible D gene TRBD2, 7 bases. The CDR3 runs to 14 residues. With 9 bases removed from V and 2 bases from J, the gap between germline ends came to 18 bases. The germline CDR1 and CDR2 sequences are SGHDT and YYEEEE. CDR3 loop: CATGRGALTYEQYF. The CDR3 nucleotides are TGTGCCACCGGACGGGGGGCGCTGACCTACGAGCAGTACTTC.

This clonotype was seen a few times. The chain uses TRBV9 and TRBJ2-7; no reliable D call. Looked up from germline, CDR1 is SGDLS and CDR2 is YYNGEE. Trimming pared 0 bases from V and 2 bases from J, leaving 9 bases between. The CDR3 has 14 residues. CDR3 loop: CASSVASSTYEQYF. Here the CDR3 DNA reads TGTGCCAGCAGCGTAGCAAGTTCAACCTACGAGCAGTACTTC. Complete variable domain (other parts from reference TRBV9 and TRBJ2-7): DSGVTQTPKHLITATGQRVTLRCSPRSGDLSVYWYQQSLDQGLQFLIQYYNGEERAKGNILERFSAQQFPDLHSELNLSSLELGDSALYFCASSVASSTYEQYFGPGTRLTVT.

This clonotype has at least ten counts. The V and J genes are TRBV29-1 and TRBJ2-5, with 13 bases lining up with TRBD2. The CDR3 spans 16 residues. Losses at the gene ends were 5 bases for V and 5 bases for J; bases not matched to a gene: 11. Germline V lookup: CDR1 SQVTM, CDR2 ANQGSEA. The CDR3 DNA follows: TGCAGCGTTCCCCCTCAAGGACTAGCGGGAGCCGAGACCCAGTACTTC. It yields the protein CSVPPQGLAGAETQYF. Supplemented by reference TRBV29-1 and TRBJ2-5, the full variable domain reads SAVISQKPSRDICQRGTSLTIQCQVDSQVTMMFWYRQQPGQSLTLIATANQGSEATYESGFVIDKFPISRPNLTFSTLTVSNMSPEDSSIYLCSVPPQGLAGAETQYFGPGTRLLVL.

This clonotype was picked up many times. The J gene is TRBJ2-7, the V gene TRBV6-5; D may be TRBD1 (6 bases). Trimming left V 2 bases short and J 4 bases short, with 12 bases between. The CDR3 is made up of 14 amino acids. Germline V CDR1 and CDR2: MNHEY, SVGAGI. Here the CDR3 DNA reads TGTGCCAGCAGTTACGCCTCCACAGGGTACGAGCAGTACTTC. It codes for CASSYASTGYEQYF.

The sample holds many counts of this clonotype. The rearrangement uses TRBV11-2 and TRBJ2-7; 10 nucleotides align to TRBD2. Trimming removed 1 base from V and 4 bases from J; junction bases left unmatched: 4. Germline CDR1 is SGHAT and CDR2 is FQNNGV. The CDR3 extends over 15 amino acids. The CDR3 is CASSLGSGRAYEQYF. As DNA, the CDR3 is TGTGCCAGCAGCTTAGGGAGCGGGAGGGCGTACGAGCAGTACTTC.

This clonotype was found a few times. The J gene is TRBJ1-3, the V gene TRBV24-1; 11 positions agree with TRBD1. The V gene's germline CDR1 is KGHDR and CDR2 SFDVKD. The V gene end was trimmed by 2 bases and the J gene end by 7 bases; junction bases not matched to a gene: 3. CDR3 size: 15 residues. CDR3 DNA: TGTGCCACCAGTGATTCTCGGACAGGGGGCAACACCATATATTTT. Translation: CATSDSRTGGNTIYF.